Listed below are T cell receptor beta chains from one sample, sequenced in a study of technical replicates of blood from a few donors. Profiled with immunoSEQ multiplex PCR; TCRdb holds only in-frame clones, not every one. The sample has some 77,000 clones, about 93% seen once; the top ten hold over 0.35%. Source material: T cells isolated from PBMCs. Every receptor here comes from a human donor in good health. Each CDR3 is given with its conserved first and last residue. The D gene is left open where the match is weak. Rows give clone size only sometimes, using once, few, many, or a class for an expanded clone.

>-|TRBJ1-5|TRBV15|-
TGTGCCACCAGCAGAGGGCCAGTTTATAGCAATCAGCCCCAGCATTTT
CATSRGPVYSNQPQHF
>-|TRBJ2-7|TRBV5-1|TRBD1
TGCGCCAGCAACGCACAGGGGGCGGGCTCCTACGAGCAGTACTTC
CASNAQGAGSYEQYF
>once|TRBJ1-5|TRBV5-1|-
TGCGCCAGCAGCCAAGGGGGTCTAAAGGGTCAGCCCCAGCATTTT
CASSQGGLKGQPQHF
>many|TRBJ2-2|TRBV19|TRBD2
TGTGCCAGTAGGAAGCGGGAGGGGACCGGGGAGCTGTTTTTT
CASRKREGTGELFF
>-|TRBJ1-1|TRBV5-4|-
TGTGCCAGCAGCCGCTATCCGTCACTCGCTTTCTTT
CASSRYPSLAFF
>-|TRBJ2-7|TRBV19|-
TGTGCCAGTAGTCCAGACTTTTCCTCCTACGAGCAGTACTTC
CASSPDFSSYEQYF
>-|TRBJ1-1|TRBV4-1|-
TGCGCCAGCAGCCTGATGGGGGCGCTGGGGGTAAACACTGAAGCTTTCTTT
CASSLMGALGVNTEAFF
>-|TRBJ1-4|TRBV5-8|-
TGTGCCAGCAGCTCCACAGAAAAACTGTTTTTT
CASSSTEKLFF
>-|TRBJ2-5|TRBV4-2|-
TGTGCCAGCAGCCAAGATTGGAGGGCAGAGACCCAGTACTTC
CASSQDWRAETQYF
>-|TRBJ2-2|TRBV11-3|-
TGTGCCAGCAGCCCCTCAGTGAACACCGGGGAGCTGTTTTTT
CASSPSVNTGELFF
>-|TRBJ2-3|TRBV5-6|TRBD2
TGTGCCAGCAGCTTGAGGAGACTAGCGGGGAGGGTTGCAGATACGCAGTATTTT
CASSLRRLAGRVADTQYF
>-|TRBJ2-7|TRBV10-1|TRBD2
TGCGCCAGCAGTGTGTTTAGCGGGACTGGAGAGCAGTACTTC
CASSVFSGTGEQYF
>-|TRBJ2-1|TRBV15|-
TGTGCCACCAGCGTAGGACTTGGCAATGAGCAGTTCTTC
CATSVGLGNEQFF
>-|TRBJ1-1|TRBV5-1|-
TGCGCCAGCAGCTTGGAAAAGGGGGTGAACACTGAAGCTTTCTTT
CASSLEKGVNTEAFF
>-|TRBJ1-2|TRBV4-1|-
TGCGCCAGCAGCCAACAAATGGCAGGGCTTGCTAACTATGGCTACACCTTC
CASSQQMAGLANYGYTF
>-|TRBJ1-5|TRBV7-9|-
TGTGCCAGCAGCGAGATGGGACACGTCAATCAGCCCCAGCATTTT
CASSEMGHVNQPQHF
>-|TRBJ2-7|TRBV14|-
TGTGCCAGCAGCCCTAGGGGCCGGAATCTCTACGAGCAGTACTTC
CASSPRGRNLYEQYF
>-|TRBJ1-4|TRBV27|TRBD1
TGTGCCAGCAGATCGACAGGGTTAGCTAATGAAAAACTGTTTTTT
CASRSTGLANEKLFF
>once|TRBJ1-4|TRBV9|TRBD1
TGTGCCAGCAGCGCGGACAGGGAAAAACTGTTTTTT
CASSADREKLFF
>-|TRBJ1-4|TRBV6-5|-
TGTGCCAGCAGACAGCTACAGAATGAAAAACTGTTTTTT
CASRQLQNEKLFF
>-|TRBJ1-2|TRBV7-2|-
TGTGCCAGCAGCAAGACAGTTAAGGGAGGCTACACCTTC
CASSKTVKGGYTF
>-|TRBJ1-4|TRBV7-2|-
TGTGCCAGCAGCTTAGCACTCAGGGTGGATGAAAAACTGTTTTTT
CASSLALRVDEKLFF
>-|TRBJ2-5|TRBV30|-
TGTGCCTGGAGTGTCGGAGGTGGGGAGACCCAGTACTTC
CAWSVGGGETQYF
>-|TRBJ2-7|TRBV9|TRBD2
TGTGCCAGCAGCGTCGCGGGGGGGGGCTCCTACGAGCAGTACTTC
CASSVAGGGSYEQYF